This TCR beta chain was captured by sequencing in a study of PD-1 blockade in mismatch repair-deficient tumors. The repertoire was sequenced with immunoSEQ multiplex PCR; TCRdb's copy has only in-frame clones and lacks some. The table shows some 51,000 clones, with roughly 80% occurring only once. With regard to this clone: The antigen is unknown.

Germline CDR1 and CDR2: MNHNS and SASEGT. V was clipped by 6 bases and J by 0 bases, with 7 bases between them. The CDR3 runs 13 residues. Study-wide results and limits: After pembrolizumab, tumor-resident clones rose rapidly, then generally contracted before radiologic responses.

The TCR sequence derives from an adult with mismatch repair-deficient cancer. The sequencing used peripheral blood, collected about 4.5 months after starting pembrolizumab. V is TRBV6-1 and J is TRBJ2-3; D is perhaps TRBD1 or TRBD2 (5 bases each). The CDR3 here is CASSRDSTDTQYF. CDR3 in DNA: TGTGCCAGCAGCCGGGACAGCACAGATACGCAGTATTTT.